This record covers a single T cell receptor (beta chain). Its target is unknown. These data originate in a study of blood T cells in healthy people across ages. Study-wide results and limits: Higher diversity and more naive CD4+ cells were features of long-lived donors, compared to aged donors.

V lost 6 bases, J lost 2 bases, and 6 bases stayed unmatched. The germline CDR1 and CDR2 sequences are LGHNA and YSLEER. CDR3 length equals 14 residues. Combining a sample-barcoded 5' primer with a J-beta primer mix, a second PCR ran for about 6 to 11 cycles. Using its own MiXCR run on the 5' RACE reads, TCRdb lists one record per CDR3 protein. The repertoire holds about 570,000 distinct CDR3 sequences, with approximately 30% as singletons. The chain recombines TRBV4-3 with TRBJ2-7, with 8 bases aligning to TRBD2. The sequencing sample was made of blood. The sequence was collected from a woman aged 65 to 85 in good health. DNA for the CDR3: TGCGCCAGCAGAAAAGTGCGGGGGGCCTACGAGCAGTACTTC. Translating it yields CASRKVRGAYEQYF.